These 26 T cell receptor beta chains share one sample of origin, sequenced in a study of cytomegalovirus exposure and HLA in healthy donors. Researchers ran the PCR with 60 Vbeta and 13 Jbeta primers. Assay used: immunoSEQ multiplex PCR; TCRdb lists only in-frame clones, some missing. The sample records around 130,000 clones, about 74% being singletons. The sample taken for sequencing was PBMCs. The receptors derive from a man in his forties in good health and CMV-seropositive.

This chain connects TRBV21-1 to TRBJ1-6. TRBV21-1 counts as a pseudogene. The CDR3 runs 18 residues. CDR3 nucleotides: TGTGCCAGCAGCCCCCGAACGGGTTGGCAGCAAGTACATTCACCCCTCCACTTT. Protein: CASSPRTGWQQVHSPLHF.

J is TRBJ2-2 and V is TRBV11-3; weak D call: TRBD2 (6 bases). This CDR3 has 15 amino acids. Per germline, CDR1 SGHNT and CDR2 YENEEA. V was shortened by 5 bases and J by 5 bases, with 15 bases between the two germline ends. CDR3 amino acids: CASSPALAGTGELFF. The CDR3 nucleotides are TGTGCCAGCAGCCCTGCACTAGCTGGTACCGGGGAGCTGTTTTTT.

Here the CDR3 reads CAISEGTGPYEQYF. The CDR3 DNA sequence: TGTGCCATCAGTGAAGGGACAGGGCCCTACGAGCAGTACTTC. The chain employs TRBV10-3 and TRBJ2-7; the match to TRBD1 covers 9 bases. This CDR3 comprises 14 residues. Per germline, CDR1 ENHRY and CDR2 SYGVKD. Germline trimming cut 3 bases from V and 2 bases from J; bases unmatched to any gene: 2.

The rearrangement joins TRBV6-1 to TRBJ2-7; 7 positions match TRBD1. There are 13 residues in the CDR3. Germline V gene data show CDR1 as MNHNS and CDR2 as SASEGT. V trimming: 3 bases; J trimming: 4 bases; junction bases outside the gene matches: 3. CDR3 bases: TGTGCCAGCAGTGAGACAGGGCTTTACGAGCAGTACTTC. Protein product: CASSETGLYEQYF.

This clone occurred a few times. J is TRBJ2-1 and V is TRBV9, with D unclear. V lost 0 bases and J 0 bases, leaving 13 bases between the germline ends. This CDR3 has 17 residues. Germline CDR1 and CDR2: SGDLS and YYNGEE. The DNA for the CDR3 is TGTGCCAGCAGCGTAGATACGGGTGCTAGCTCCTACAATGAGCAGTTCTTC. It codes for CASSVDTGASSYNEQFF.

The chain carries TRBV5-8 and TRBJ2-2; 10 positions match TRBD2. This CDR3 has 15 amino acids. The germline V gene encodes CDR1 SGHTS and CDR2 YDEGEE. The J segment lost 3 bases and the V segment lost 4 bases, leaving 3 bases of the junction unmatched. The CDR3 loop reads CASSLTSGYTGELFF. The CDR3 region has the DNA TGTGCCAGCAGCCTGACTAGCGGGTACACCGGGGAGCTGTTTTTT.

This clone was picked up a small number of times. The chain uses TRBV9 and TRBJ2-5; TRBD2 agrees at 7 bases. The CDR3 extends over 15 amino acids. Germline lookup yields CDR1 SGDLS and CDR2 YYNGEE. J lost 11 bases, V lost 4 bases, and 17 bases had no gene match. The CDR3 DNA is TGTGCCAGCAGCCTTGGACTAGGGGTAGGAAGAGAGCAGTACTTC. It encodes CASSLGLGVGREQYF.

The chain links TRBV7-2 to TRBJ2-7; no firm D call. V was clipped by 2 bases and J by 0 bases, with 8 bases between them. Per germline, CDR1 SGHTA and CDR2 FQGNSA. The CDR3 loop spans 14 amino acids. CDR3: CASSLMRSSYEQYF. The DNA for the CDR3 is TGTGCCAGCAGCTTAATGCGGAGCTCCTACGAGCAGTACTTC. The full variable domain, completed using reference TRBV7-2 and TRBJ2-7, is GAGVSQSPSNKVTEKGKDVELRCDPISGHTALYWYRQSLGQGLEFLIYFQGNSAPDKSGLPSDRFSAERTGGSVSTLTIQRTQQEDSAVYLCASSLMRSSYEQYFGPGTRLTVT.

This clone was observed a single time. The genes are TRBV28 and TRBJ2-3; no clear D. This CDR3 has 14 residues. In germline, CDR1 is MDHEN, CDR2 SYDVKM. With 3 bases removed from V and 1 base from J, the gap between germline ends came to 8 bases. The DNA of the CDR3 is TGTGCCAGCAGTTTTACCTCGGGCACAGATACGCAGTATTTT. Protein sequence: CASSFTSGTDTQYF.

This sequence joins TRBV4-1 and TRBJ2-5; 7 bases map to TRBD1. J lost 3 bases, V lost 0 bases, and 4 bases had no gene match. The V gene's germline CDR1 is MGHRA and CDR2 YSYEKL. The CDR3 is made up of 15 amino acids. The CDR3 loop reads CASSQDWDREETQYF. The CDR3 DNA reads as TGCGCCAGCAGCCAAGATTGGGACAGAGAAGAGACCCAGTACTTC.

J is TRBJ2-7 and V is TRBV5-4; D unclear. Trimming stripped 3 bases from V and 3 bases from J, with 4 bases between. CDR1 is SGHNT and CDR2 is YYREEE in the germline V gene (reference sequence). This CDR3 is 11 amino acids long. The CDR3 sequence: CASSYNYEQYF. The CDR3 bases are TGTGCCAGCAGCTACAACTACGAGCAGTACTTC.

DNA of the CDR3: TGCGCCAGCACCGGGGGGGACAGGGGGCCGCAGTACTTC. Residues: CASTGGDRGPQYF. V gene TRBV10-1 combines with J gene TRBJ2-7; 12 bases map to TRBD1. CDR1 is WNHNN and CDR2 is SYGVQD in the germline V gene (reference sequence). After removal of 7 bases from V and 9 bases from J, the junction contained 7 bases not matched to a gene. This CDR3 region has 13 residues.

This clone was recorded once. Written as DNA, the CDR3 is TGTGCCAGCAGCTCCGGAGGCCGCCAATTGGCAGATACGCAGTATTTT. It codes for CASSSGGRQLADTQYF. The chain joins TRBV7-2 to TRBJ2-3, with D perhaps matching TRBD2 (5 bases). The CDR3 runs 16 residues. Trimming pared 4 bases from V and 4 bases from J, leaving 18 bases between. Germline CDR1 and CDR2: SGHTA and FQGNSA.

CDR3 sequence: CASSGWTGAEEKLFF. The CDR3 region has the DNA TGTGCCAGCAGCGGTTGGACAGGGGCGGAAGAAAAACTGTTTTTT. The chain joins TRBV7-9 to TRBJ1-4; 9 bases are shared with TRBD1. The ends lost 5 bases at V and 8 bases at J; junction bases unmatched: 9. The CDR3 length is 15 residues. Germline values: CDR1 SEHNR, CDR2 FQNEAQ (reference sequence).

This clone came up a few times. The J gene is TRBJ1-6, the V gene TRBV27, with D perhaps matching TRBD1 (6 bases). V shed 3 bases and J shed 7 bases, with 7 bases lying between them. This CDR3 spans 13 amino acids. Germline values: CDR1 MNHEY, CDR2 SMNVEV (reference sequence). CDR3 coding DNA: TGTGCCAGCAGTTTTGGGGGCAATTCACCCCTCCACTTT. Protein product: CASSFGGNSPLHF.

In this sample, this clone turned up a few times. The CDR3 sequence is CASSWNRAITGELFF. CDR3 in DNA: TGTGCCAGCAGTTGGAACAGGGCGATCACCGGGGAGCTGTTTTTT. The J gene is TRBJ2-2, the V gene TRBV28, with a weak D call TRBD1 (6 bases). Germline CDR1 MDHEN, CDR2 SYDVKM. The germline V and J ends were trimmed by 4 bases and 4 bases, with 13 bases remaining between them. This CDR3 region has 15 residues.

The chain employs TRBV7-9 and TRBJ2-6; D gene unclear. This CDR3 is 17 amino acids long. The V gene's germline CDR1 is SEHNR and CDR2 FQNEAQ (reference sequence). Trimming took 4 bases from V and 0 from J, leaving 13 bases between them. The CDR3 reads CASSSVRQVSGANVLTF. In nucleotides, the CDR3 is TGTGCCAGCAGCTCAGTCCGACAAGTCTCTGGGGCCAACGTCCTGACTTTC.

The chain recombines TRBV7-8 with TRBJ1-6, with a possible D match to TRBD1 (5 bases). V lost 4 bases and J 16 bases, leaving 26 bases between the germline ends. Per the germline V gene, CDR1 is SGHVS and CDR2 is FQNEAQ. The CDR3 sequence is 16 residues long. CDR3 DNA: TGTGCCAGCAGCTCCGATTCGTTTCTTCCGGCCCGGGGGCTCCACTTT. Encoded protein: CASSSDSFLPARGLHF.

The CDR3 DNA reads as TGTGCCAGCAGTCCCGGGCCTCGGACAGCCGAAAAACTGTTTTTT. Translation gives CASSPGPRTAEKLFF. The rearrangement joins TRBV2 to TRBJ1-4, with D tentatively TRBD1 (6 bases). From germline, CDR1 is SNHLY and CDR2 FYNNEI. With 5 bases removed from V and 8 bases from J, the gap between germline ends came to 18 bases. This CDR3 has 15 amino acids.

The chain combines TRBV4-1 with TRBJ2-5, with 9 bases fitting TRBD2. Unmatched junction bases numbered 4, after V lost 3 bases and J lost 2 bases. Germline CDR1 is MGHRA and CDR2 is YSYEKL. CDR3 size: 15 residues. The CDR3 DNA reads as TGCGCCAGCAGCCAGTCAGCGGGGGGTCAAGAGACCCAGTACTTC. Its protein product is CASSQSAGGQETQYF.

The chain uses TRBV5-4 and TRBJ2-3; no clear D gene. Germline CDR1 is SGHNT and CDR2 is YYREEE (reference sequence). Trimming stripped 2 bases from V and 6 bases from J, with 10 bases between. The CDR3 is 13 residues long. CDR3 sequence reads: CASSLAPSDTQYF. CDR3 sequence (DNA): TGTGCCAGCAGCTTAGCCCCCTCGGATACGCAGTATTTT. The whole variable domain, filled in from reference TRBV5-4 and TRBJ2-3, reads ETGVTQSPTHLIKTRGQQVTLRCSSQSGHNTVSWYQQALGQGPQFIFQYYREEENGRGNFPPRFSGLQFPNYSSELNVNALELDDSALYLCASSLAPSDTQYFGPGTRLTVL.

This clone was seen only a few times. This chain links TRBV6-5 with TRBJ2-7, with 8 bases that match TRBD1. This CDR3 region has 14 residues. Germline CDR1 reads MNHEY; CDR2 reads SVGAGI. V trimming: 6 bases; J trimming: 4 bases; junction bases outside the gene matches: 8. The CDR3 DNA reads TGTGCCAGCAGAGATGACAGGGGACGGTACGAGCAGTACTTC. Its protein is CASRDDRGRYEQYF.

This chain's CDR3 is CASSLWADQPQHF. The CDR3 DNA reads as TGTGCCAGCAGCTTATGGGCCGATCAGCCCCAGCATTTT. The J gene is TRBJ1-5, the V gene TRBV7-9; no clear D. The germline CDR1 and CDR2 sequences are SEHNR and FQNEAQ (reference sequence). CDR3 length: 13 residues. Trimming left V 2 bases short and J 5 bases short, with 7 bases between.

V gene TRBV20-1 combines with J gene TRBJ2-4; 7 bases are a match to TRBD1. The CDR3 is made up of 10 amino acids. V trimming: 7 bases; J trimming: 9 bases; junction bases outside the gene matches: 3. Germline-derived CDR1 and CDR2 are DFQATT and SNEGSKA (reference sequence). For the CDR3, the DNA is TGCAGTGTTACAGGGGTCATTCAGTACTTC. This codes for CSVTGVIQYF.

This rearrangement joins TRBV27 to TRBJ2-1, with D uncertain. This CDR3 is built from 14 residues. With 7 bases removed from V and 5 bases from J, the gap between germline ends came to 15 bases. Germline V gene data show CDR1 as MNHEY and CDR2 as SMNVEV (reference sequence). The CDR3 DNA reads TGTGCCAGCAAGAGGTTTAGTCTGGACAATGAGCAGTTCTTC. Protein: CASKRFSLDNEQFF.

The chain couples TRBV5-4 to TRBJ2-1; D might be TRBD1 (6 bases). CDR1 is SGHNT, CDR2 YYREEE, per germline (reference sequence). This CDR3 region has 14 residues. The V and J ends lost 4 bases and 10 bases respectively, with 18 bases between them. CDR3 loop: CASSLGAQGREQFF. DNA for the CDR3: TGTGCCAGCAGCCTCGGAGCACAGGGTCGGGAGCAGTTCTTC.